This T cell receptor (beta chain) was sequenced during a study of vaccination effects on CD4 cells after COVID-19 (dated by TCRdb to between 2021 and 2023). For the study in its entirety: Participants received two doses of either the BNT162b2 or the mRNA-1273 mRNA SARS-CoV-2 vaccine. Altogether, around 11 COVID-19 convalescent patients and several SARS-CoV-2-naive healthy vaccine recipients made up the full study. Cultures from other donors in the study were sequenced with the Oncomine TCR Beta short-read assay on an Illumina iSeq 100. In both COVID-19 convalescent patients and infection-naive vaccine recipients, the study compared SARS-CoV-2 spike-specific CD4+ TCR repertoires from before mRNA vaccination with those from after it.

In regard to this clone: It lacks a known antigen. No clone much larger than this one lies a single base away; base qualities are absent.

To identify antigen-specific CD4+ T cell clonotypes by their expansion, the ViraFEST assay first stimulated PBMC with viral peptide pools and then applied TCR sequencing. After more than 9 days of culture, CD4+ T cells were isolated with the EasySep CD4+ T cell isolation kit. None of the healthy vaccine recipients had a prior SARS-CoV-2 infection, which was confirmed by nucleocapsid antibody tests that came back negative both before and after vaccination. Some 2.2 million PBMC per well were cultured in IMDM with about 4.5% human AB serum, 10 IU/ml IL-2 and gentamicin, plus 10 ug/ml peptides. On days 3 and 7, half of the culture medium was replaced with fresh IL-2-containing medium. Each peptide stimulation condition was cultured in triplicate wells unless otherwise noted. PBMC were separated from whole blood using Ficoll-Paque Plus gradient centrifugation and were then either cryopreserved at -140C or used fresh. The overlapping peptide pools covered the spike proteins of SARS-CoV-2 and of the common cold coronaviruses HCoV-NL63, HCoV-OC43 and HCoV-229E. The QIAamp micro DNA kit was used to extract genomic DNA from the cultured CD4+ T cells.

Overall study outcomes, separate from this receptor: The study was limited by a small number of convalescent patients, and early post-infection timepoints were lacking. At late post-vaccination timepoints, both infection-induced and vaccine-induced clones showed marked clonal contraction, consistent with waning T cell responses. In healthy vaccine recipients, vaccine-induced clones were almost all SARS-CoV-2 mono-reactive, with only 1 of 255 cross-reactive with common cold coronaviruses.

Libraries were made using the immunoSEQ multiplex PCR assay. DNA from the cultured and isolated CD4+ T cells underwent TCR beta CDR3 sequencing. As for the authors' bioinformatics: Non-productive TCR sequences were removed, reads were trimmed to the CDR3 region, and CDR3s of at least 7 amino acids were retained. The MANAFEST web app was used to pick out antigen-specific clonotypes by comparing their expansion in peptide wells with that in reference cultures. Positive clones required FDR<0.05 expansion versus reference and all other wells, odds ratio above 5, and frequency above 0.1% in two replicate wells. Clonotypes significantly expanded in SARS-CoV-2 spike wells and in at least one common cold coronavirus spike condition were defined as cross-reactive. Using the stringdist R package, CDR3 similarity was measured by Levenshtein distance, and unrooted trees were constructed with ape in R 3.6.1. Drawn from immuneACCESS, this table holds only the in-frame rearrangements with V and J called that TCRdb kept. Clones are partly lost; checked studies trace under half to an unresolved V gene and leave the rest unexplained. That table is the source of V, J and clone size, and D and trimming were worked out from the DNA. The sample table records tens of thousands of clones; approximately 70% of these occur just once. 15% to 20% of the sample is taken by the ten largest.

Trimming removed 2 bases from V and 4 bases from J; the gene matches leave 4 bases unexplained. Measured from the cysteine to the phenylalanine, the CDR3 is 17 residues long. The entry retains the CDR3 DNA only, 51 bases that are in frame from base 1. Based on the germline V gene, the CDR1 and CDR2 sequences are KGHDR and SFDVKD. Source: CD4+ T cells from PBMCs cultured with SARS-CoV-2 spike peptides, taken before COVID-19 vaccination. Explained via the paper, the cell subset or site label denotes: SARS-CoV-2 spike overlapping peptide pool stimulation. This TCR was recovered from a human donor who received a COVID-19 vaccine. In this chain, TRBV24-1 is recombined with TRBJ2-6; TRBD1 lines up with 10 middle nucleotides. The DNA is as follows: TGTGCCACCAGTGATTCCGGGACAGGGGCCGGGGCCAACGTCCTGACTTTC. This gives the protein CATSDSGTGAGANVLTF.